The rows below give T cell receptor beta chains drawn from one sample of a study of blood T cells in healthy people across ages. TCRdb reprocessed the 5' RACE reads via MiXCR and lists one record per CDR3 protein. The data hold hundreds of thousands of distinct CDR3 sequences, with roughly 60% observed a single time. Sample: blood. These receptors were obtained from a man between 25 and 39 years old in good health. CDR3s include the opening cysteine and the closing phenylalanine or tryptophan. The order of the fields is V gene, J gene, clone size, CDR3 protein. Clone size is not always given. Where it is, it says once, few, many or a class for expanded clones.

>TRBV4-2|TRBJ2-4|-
CASSQLFSTPGPIQEQYF
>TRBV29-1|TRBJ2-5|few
CSGGVVDGGETQYF
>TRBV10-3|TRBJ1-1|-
CATIRQPNTEAFF
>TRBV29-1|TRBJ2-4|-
CSAHLGLGKNIQYF
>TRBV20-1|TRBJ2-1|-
CSASPNSEQFF
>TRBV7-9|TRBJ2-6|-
CASSSVVMAAGANVLTF
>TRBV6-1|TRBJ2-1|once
CASSLNRGTRGNEQFF
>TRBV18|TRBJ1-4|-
CASSPPAQGGEKLFF
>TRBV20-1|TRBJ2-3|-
CSATGTRGNTQYF
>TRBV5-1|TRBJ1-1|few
CASSLGQEAFF
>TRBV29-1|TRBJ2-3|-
CSVPIAGTDTQYF
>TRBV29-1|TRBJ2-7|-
CSVAAGQAYEQYF
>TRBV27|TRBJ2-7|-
CASSPDRVYGYEQYF
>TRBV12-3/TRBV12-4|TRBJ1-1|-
CASTPTGEAEAFF
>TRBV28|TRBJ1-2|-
CASSYQGAWNGYTF
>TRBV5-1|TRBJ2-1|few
CASSWGPGTRRNEQFF
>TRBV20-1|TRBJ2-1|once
CSASSLISYNEQFF
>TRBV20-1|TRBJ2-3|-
CSARGLWDDTQYF
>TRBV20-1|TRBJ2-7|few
CSADRQELHEQYF
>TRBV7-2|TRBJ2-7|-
CASSLSSGRAIGAGEQYF
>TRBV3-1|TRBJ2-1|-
CASSQASVNEQFF
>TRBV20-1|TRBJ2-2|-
CSARRQGVNTGELFF
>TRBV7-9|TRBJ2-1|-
CASMVGSGSSYNEQFF
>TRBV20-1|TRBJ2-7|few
CSAYATSGSSYEQYF
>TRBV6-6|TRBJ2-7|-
CASSRPEGYEQYF
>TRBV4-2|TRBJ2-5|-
CASSQERDSQETQYF
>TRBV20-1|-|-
CSASIVGGTQYF
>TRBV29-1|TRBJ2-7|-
CSVSAINSYEQYF
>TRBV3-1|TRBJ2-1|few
CASSRTAYNEQFF
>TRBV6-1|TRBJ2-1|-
CASSETRGLFRFF
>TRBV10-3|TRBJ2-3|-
CAIGTRQVTDTQYF
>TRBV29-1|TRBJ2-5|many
CSVDGHSTGGGETQYF
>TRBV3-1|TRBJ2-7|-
CASSQDHRRGPYSYEQYF
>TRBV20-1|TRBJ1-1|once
CSARPGNTEAFF
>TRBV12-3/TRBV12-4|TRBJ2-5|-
CASSVALGQETQYF
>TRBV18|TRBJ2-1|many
CASSPPPTRPEQFF
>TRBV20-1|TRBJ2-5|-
CSARSPFFETQYF
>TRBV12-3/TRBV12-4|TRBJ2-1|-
CASSFLVRGNEQFF
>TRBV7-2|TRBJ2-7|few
CASSSGPLYEQYF
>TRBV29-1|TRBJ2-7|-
CSVGRFPYEQYF
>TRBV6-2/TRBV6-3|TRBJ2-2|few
CASSLSGTGVTGELFF
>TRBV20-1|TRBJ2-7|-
CSARPGLADSYEQYF
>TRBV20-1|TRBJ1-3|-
CSAPRGNTIYF
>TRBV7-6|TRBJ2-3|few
CASSQLAGAFTDTQYF
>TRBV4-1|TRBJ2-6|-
CASSQDPRGSGANVLTF
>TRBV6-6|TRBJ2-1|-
CASKASGGNEQFF
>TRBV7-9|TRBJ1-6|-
CASSSSARGWNSPLHF